This T cell receptor beta chain comes out of a study of type 1 and type 2 diabetes patients. Study-level background: Samples came from type 1 diabetic, type 2 diabetic or nondiabetic people, recruited in China.

Between the trimmed V and J ends, which lost 0 bases and 4 bases, there was a span of 9 bases. There are 14 residues in the CDR3. CDR1 is SGHTA, CDR2 FQGNSA, per germline. The PCR template was genomic DNA. A primer set of 30 forward and 13 reverse primers amplified the CDR3. TCRdb processed the multiplex PCR reads anew with MiXCR; each CDR3 protein has one entry. The top ten clones hold roughly an eighth of a sample with 250,000 or so distinct CDR3 sequences, more than 45% of them seen once. Standard classification criteria confirmed type 1 or type 2 diabetes in all patients. The source material was peripheral blood mononuclear cells (PBMCs). The receptor comes from a man aged 18 to 29 with type 2 diabetes. The chain joins TRBV7-2 to TRBJ2-5; D unresolved. The CDR3 nucleotides are TGTGCCAGCAGCTTAGCGAGCCCGATAGAGACCCAGTACTTC. Its protein product is CASSLASPIETQYF.